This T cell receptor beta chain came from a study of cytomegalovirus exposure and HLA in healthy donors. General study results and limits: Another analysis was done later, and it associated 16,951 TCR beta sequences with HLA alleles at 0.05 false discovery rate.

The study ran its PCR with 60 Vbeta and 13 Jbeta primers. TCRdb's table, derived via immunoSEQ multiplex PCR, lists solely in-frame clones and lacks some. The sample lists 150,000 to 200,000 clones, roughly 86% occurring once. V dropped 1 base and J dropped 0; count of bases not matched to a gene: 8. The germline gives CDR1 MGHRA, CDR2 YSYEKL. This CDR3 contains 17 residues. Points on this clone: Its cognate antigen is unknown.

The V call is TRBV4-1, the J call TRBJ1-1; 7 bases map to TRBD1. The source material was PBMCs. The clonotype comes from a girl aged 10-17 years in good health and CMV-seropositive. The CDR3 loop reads CASSQAKGAGVNTEAFF. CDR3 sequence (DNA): TGCGCCAGCAGCCAAGCAAAGGGGGCAGGGGTGAACACTGAAGCTTTCTTT.